Listed here is a single TCR beta chain. The data were taken from a study of T cell changes during pregnancy in multiple sclerosis. The ends lost 3 bases at V and 5 bases at J; junction bases unmatched: 4. The CDR3 loop spans 16 amino acids. The germline V gene encodes CDR1 SGHVS and CDR2 FNYEAQ. Measured with immunoSEQ multiplex PCR; TCRdb has only the in-frame clones, and not every one. Seen here are 50,000 to 65,000 clones, about 92% observed once, and the top ten hold 5.5% to 8%. This clonotype originated in a female donor in good health, enrolled as a control in a pregnancy study. This sample comprised peripheral blood, obtained in the third trimester of pregnancy. This chain links TRBV7-6 with TRBJ2-2; 12 positions match TRBD2. The CDR3 DNA follows: TGTGCCAGCAGCTTCGCTAGCGGGGGGGGGACCGGGGAGCTGTTTTTT. Encoded protein: CASSFASGGGTGELFF.